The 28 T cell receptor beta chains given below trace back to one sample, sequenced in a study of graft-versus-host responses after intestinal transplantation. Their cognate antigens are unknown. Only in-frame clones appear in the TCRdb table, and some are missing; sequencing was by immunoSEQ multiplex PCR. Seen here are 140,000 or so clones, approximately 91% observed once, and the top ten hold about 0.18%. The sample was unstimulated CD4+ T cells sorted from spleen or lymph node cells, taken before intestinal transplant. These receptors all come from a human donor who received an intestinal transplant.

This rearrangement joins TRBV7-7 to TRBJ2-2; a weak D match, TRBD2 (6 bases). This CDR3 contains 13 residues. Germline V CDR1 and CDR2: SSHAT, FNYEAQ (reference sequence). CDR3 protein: CASSEGIAGELFF. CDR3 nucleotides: TGTGCTAGCTCGGAGGGCATAGCCGGGGAGCTGTTTTTT.

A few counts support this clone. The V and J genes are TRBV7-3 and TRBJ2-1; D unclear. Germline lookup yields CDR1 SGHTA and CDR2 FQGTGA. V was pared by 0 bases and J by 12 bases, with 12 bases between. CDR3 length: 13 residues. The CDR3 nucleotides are TGTGCCAGCAGCTTAACTAGCCAGGATTCGCAGTTCTTC. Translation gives CASSLTSQDSQFF.

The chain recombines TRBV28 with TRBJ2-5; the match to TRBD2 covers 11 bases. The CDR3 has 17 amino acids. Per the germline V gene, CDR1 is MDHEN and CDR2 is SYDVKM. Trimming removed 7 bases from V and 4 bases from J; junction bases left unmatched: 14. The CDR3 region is CASTLRLAGLTGETQYF. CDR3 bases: TGTGCCAGCACCCTCAGACTAGCGGGATTGACTGGAGAGACCCAGTACTTC.

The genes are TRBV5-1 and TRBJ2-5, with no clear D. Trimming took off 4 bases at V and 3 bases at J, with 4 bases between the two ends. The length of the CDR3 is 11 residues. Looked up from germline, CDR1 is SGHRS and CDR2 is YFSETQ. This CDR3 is CASSEKETQYF. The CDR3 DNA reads TGCGCCAGCAGCGAGAAAGAGACCCAGTACTTC.

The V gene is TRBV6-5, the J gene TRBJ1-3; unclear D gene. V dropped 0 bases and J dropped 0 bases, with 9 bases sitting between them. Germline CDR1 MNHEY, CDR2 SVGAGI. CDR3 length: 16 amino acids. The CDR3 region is CASSYSSGNSGNTIYF. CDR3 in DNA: TGTGCCAGCAGTTACTCGTCGGGGAACTCTGGAAACACCATATATTTT.

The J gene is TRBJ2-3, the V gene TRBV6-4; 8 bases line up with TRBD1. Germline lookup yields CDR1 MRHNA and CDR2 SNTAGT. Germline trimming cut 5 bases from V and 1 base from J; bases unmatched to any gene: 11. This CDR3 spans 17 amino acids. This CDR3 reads CASSSLRDRLRTDTQYF. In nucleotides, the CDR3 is TGTGCCAGCAGTTCGCTCCGGGACAGGTTACGCACAGATACGCAGTATTTT.

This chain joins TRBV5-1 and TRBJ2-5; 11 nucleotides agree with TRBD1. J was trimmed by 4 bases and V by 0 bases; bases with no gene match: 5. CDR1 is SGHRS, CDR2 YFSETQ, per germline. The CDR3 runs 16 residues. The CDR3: CASSLGGQGDLETQYF. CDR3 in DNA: TGCGCCAGCAGCTTGGGGGGACAGGGGGATCTAGAGACCCAGTACTTC.

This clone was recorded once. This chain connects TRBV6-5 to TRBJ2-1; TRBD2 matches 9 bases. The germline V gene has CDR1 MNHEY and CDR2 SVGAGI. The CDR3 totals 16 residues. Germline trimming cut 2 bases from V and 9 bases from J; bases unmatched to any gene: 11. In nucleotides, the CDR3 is TGTGCCAGCAGTTACCTTCTGGCGGGAGGGCCGGGTGAGCAGTTCTTC. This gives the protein CASSYLLAGGPGEQFF.

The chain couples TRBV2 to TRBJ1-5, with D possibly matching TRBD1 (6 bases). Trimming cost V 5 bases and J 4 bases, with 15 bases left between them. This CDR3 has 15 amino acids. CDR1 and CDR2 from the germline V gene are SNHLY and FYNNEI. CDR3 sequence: CASSPRGVRNQPQHF. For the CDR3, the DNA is TGTGCCAGCAGTCCCAGGGGCGTCCGAAATCAGCCCCAGCATTTT.

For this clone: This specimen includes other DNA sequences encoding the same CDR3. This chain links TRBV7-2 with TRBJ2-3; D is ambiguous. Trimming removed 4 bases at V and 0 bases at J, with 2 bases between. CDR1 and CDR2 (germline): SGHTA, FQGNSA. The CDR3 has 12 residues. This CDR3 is CASSYSTDTQYF. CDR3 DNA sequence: TGTGCCAGCAGCTATAGCACAGATACGCAGTATTTT.

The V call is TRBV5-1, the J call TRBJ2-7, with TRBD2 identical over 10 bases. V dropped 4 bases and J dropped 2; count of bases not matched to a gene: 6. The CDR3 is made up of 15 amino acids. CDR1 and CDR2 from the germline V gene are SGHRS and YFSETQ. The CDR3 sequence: CASSNIAGGPYEQYF. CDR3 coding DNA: TGCGCCAGCAGCAACATAGCGGGAGGCCCCTACGAGCAGTACTTC.

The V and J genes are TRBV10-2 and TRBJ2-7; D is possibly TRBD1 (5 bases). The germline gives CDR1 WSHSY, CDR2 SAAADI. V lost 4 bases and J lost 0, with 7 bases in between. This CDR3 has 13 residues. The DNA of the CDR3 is TGCGCCAGCAGTGCAAGGGGCTCCTACGAGCAGTACTTC. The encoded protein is CASSARGSYEQYF.

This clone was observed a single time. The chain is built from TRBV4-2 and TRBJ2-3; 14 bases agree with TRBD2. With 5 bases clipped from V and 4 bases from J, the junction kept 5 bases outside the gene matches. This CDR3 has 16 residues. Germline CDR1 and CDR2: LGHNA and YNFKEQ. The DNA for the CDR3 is TGTGCCAGCAGCTCGCGACTAGCGGGAGGGGCAGATACGCAGTATTTT. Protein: CASSSRLAGGADTQYF.

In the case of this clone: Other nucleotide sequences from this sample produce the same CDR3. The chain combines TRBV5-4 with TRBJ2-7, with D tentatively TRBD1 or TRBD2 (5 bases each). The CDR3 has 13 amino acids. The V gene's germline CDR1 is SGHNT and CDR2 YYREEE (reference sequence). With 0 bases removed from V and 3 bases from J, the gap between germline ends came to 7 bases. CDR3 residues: CASSLGGDYEQYF. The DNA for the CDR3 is TGTGCCAGCAGCTTGGGAGGGGACTACGAGCAGTACTTC.

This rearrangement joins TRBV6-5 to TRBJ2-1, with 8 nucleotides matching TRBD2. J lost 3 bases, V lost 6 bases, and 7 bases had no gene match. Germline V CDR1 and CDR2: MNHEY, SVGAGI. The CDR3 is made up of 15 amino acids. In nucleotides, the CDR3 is TGTGCCAGCAGCCGAACTAGCGGAGTCTACAATGAGCAGTTCTTC. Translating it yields CASSRTSGVYNEQFF.

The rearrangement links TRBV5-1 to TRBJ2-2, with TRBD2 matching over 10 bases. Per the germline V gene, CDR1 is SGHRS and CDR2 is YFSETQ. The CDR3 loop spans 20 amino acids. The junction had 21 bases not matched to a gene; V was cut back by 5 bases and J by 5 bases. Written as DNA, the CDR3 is TGCGCCAGCAGACCTGAGACGAGGCTAGCGGGAGTTGTTGATACCGGGGAGCTGTTTTTT. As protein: CASRPETRLAGVVDTGELFF. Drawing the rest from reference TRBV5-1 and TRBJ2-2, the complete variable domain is KAGVTQTPRYLIKTRGQQVTLSCSPISGHRSVSWYQQTPGQGLQFLFEYFSETQRNKGNFPGRFSGRQFSNSRSEMNVSTLELGDSALYLCASRPETRLAGVVDTGELFFGEGSRLTVL.

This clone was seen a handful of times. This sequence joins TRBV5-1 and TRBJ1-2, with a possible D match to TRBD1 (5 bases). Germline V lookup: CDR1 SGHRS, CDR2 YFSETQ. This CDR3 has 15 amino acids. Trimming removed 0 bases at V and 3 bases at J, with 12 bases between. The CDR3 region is CASSLVPGGDYGYTF. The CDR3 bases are TGCGCCAGCAGCTTGGTCCCCGGGGGGGACTATGGCTACACCTTC.

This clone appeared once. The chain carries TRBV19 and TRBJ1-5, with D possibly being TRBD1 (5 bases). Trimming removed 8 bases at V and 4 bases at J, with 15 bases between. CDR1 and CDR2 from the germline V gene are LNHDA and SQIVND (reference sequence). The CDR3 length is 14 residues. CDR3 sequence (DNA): TGTGCCAGTCGGGACCTCCTTGGAAATCAGCCCCAGCATTTT. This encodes CASRDLLGNQPQHF.

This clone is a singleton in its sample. The CDR3 loop reads CASSQAGRTVMNTEAFF. DNA for the CDR3: TGTGCCAGCAGCCAAGCGGGACGCACCGTCATGAACACTGAAGCTTTCTTT. The chain combines TRBV14 with TRBJ1-1, with D perhaps matching TRBD1 (5 bases). CDR3 length equals 17 residues. V gave up 1 base and J gave up 0 bases, with 15 bases separating them. CDR1 SGHDN and CDR2 FVKESK come from the germline V gene.

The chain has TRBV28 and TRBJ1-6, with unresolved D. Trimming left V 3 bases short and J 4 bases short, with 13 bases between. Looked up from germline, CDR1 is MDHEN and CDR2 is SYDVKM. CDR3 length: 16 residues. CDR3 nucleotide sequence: TGTGCCAGCAGTTTTCCGGCAGGAAGTTATAATTCACCCCTCCACTTT. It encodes CASSFPAGSYNSPLHF. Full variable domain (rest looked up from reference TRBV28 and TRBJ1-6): DVKVTQSSRYLVKRTGEKVFLECVQDMDHENMFWYRQDPGLGLRLIYFSYDVKMKEKGDIPEGYSVSREKKERFSLILESASTNQTSMYLCASSFPAGSYNSPLHFGNGTRLTVT.

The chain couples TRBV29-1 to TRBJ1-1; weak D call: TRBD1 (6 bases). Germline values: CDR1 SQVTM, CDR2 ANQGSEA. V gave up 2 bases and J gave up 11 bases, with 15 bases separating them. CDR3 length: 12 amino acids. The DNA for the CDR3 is TGCAGCGTTGAACGAATACAGGGTAAGGCTTTCTTT. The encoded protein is CSVERIQGKAFF.

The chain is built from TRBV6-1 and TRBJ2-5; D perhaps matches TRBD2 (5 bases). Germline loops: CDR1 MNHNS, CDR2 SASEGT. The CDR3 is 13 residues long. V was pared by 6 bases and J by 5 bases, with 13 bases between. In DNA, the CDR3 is TGTGCCAGCAGCCGCGAGGGCCGGGAGACCCAGTACTTC. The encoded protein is CASSREGRETQYF.

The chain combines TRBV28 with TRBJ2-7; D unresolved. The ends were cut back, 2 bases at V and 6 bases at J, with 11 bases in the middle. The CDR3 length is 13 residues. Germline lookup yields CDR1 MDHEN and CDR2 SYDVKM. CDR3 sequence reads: CASSLNSMGEQYF. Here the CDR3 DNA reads TGTGCCAGCAGTTTAAACAGTATGGGCGAGCAGTACTTC. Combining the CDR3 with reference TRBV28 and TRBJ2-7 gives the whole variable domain DVKVTQSSRYLVKRTGEKVFLECVQDMDHENMFWYRQDPGLGLRLIYFSYDVKMKEKGDIPEGYSVSREKKERFSLILESASTNQTSMYLCASSLNSMGEQYFGPGTRLTVT.

The CDR3 spells CASSRREGQDTQYF. CDR3 DNA sequence: TGTGCCAGCTCACGTCGGGAGGGCCAAGATACGCAGTATTTT. The genes are TRBV18 and TRBJ2-3; 8 bases are a match to TRBD2. In germline, CDR1 is KGHSH, CDR2 LQKENI. The CDR3 consists of 14 residues. V was pared by 4 bases and J by 5 bases, with 5 bases of the junction left unmatched.

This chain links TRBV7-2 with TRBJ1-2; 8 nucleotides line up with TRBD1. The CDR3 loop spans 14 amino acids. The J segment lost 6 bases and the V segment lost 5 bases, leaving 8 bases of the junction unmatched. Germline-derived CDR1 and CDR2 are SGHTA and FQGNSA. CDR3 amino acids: CASSPTTGADGYTF. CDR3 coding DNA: TGTGCCAGCAGCCCAACGACAGGGGCGGATGGCTACACCTTC.

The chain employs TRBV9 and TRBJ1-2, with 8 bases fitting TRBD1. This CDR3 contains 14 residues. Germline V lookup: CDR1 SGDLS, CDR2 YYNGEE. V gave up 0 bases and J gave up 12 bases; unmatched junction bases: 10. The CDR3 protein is CASSVETGGRGHTF. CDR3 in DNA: TGTGCCAGCAGCGTAGAAACAGGGGGGAGAGGCCACACCTTC.

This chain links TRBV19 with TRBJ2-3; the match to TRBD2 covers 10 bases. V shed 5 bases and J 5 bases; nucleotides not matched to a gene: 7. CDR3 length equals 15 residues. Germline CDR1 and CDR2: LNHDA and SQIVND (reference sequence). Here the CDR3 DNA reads TGTGCCAGTAGTTCCAGCGGGAGGGCCGGAGATACGCAGTATTTT. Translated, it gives CASSSSGRAGDTQYF.

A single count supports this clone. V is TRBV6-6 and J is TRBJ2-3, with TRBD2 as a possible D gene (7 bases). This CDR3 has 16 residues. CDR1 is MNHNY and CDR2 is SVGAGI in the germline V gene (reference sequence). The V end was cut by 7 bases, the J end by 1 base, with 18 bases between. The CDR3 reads CASIRWGAGGTDTQYF. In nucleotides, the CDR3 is TGTGCCAGCATCCGATGGGGGGCGGGAGGCACAGATACGCAGTATTTT.